This TCR beta chain was profiled in a study of lymphopenia after photon versus proton radiotherapy. With V trimmed by 6 bases and J by 3 bases, 18 bases remained unmatched. Germline CDR1 and CDR2: WSHSY and SAAADI. This CDR3 comprises 19 residues. Repertoires were generated with immunoSEQ multiplex PCR, while TCRdb's copy carries only in-frame clones and drops some. Found here are 65,000 to 70,000 clones, roughly 88% of them singletons; the top ten hold approximately 2.6%. The sequenced sample was peripheral blood, obtained from a patient treated with photon-based radiotherapy. This sequence originates from a woman in her 70s with pancreatic cancer. This chain joins TRBV10-2 and TRBJ1-3; 9 nucleotides align to TRBD1. The CDR3 region has the DNA TGCGCCAGCAGGGACGGGACTGTCGACAGGGGGATTCGTGGAAACACCATATATTTT. It translates to CASRDGTVDRGIRGNTIYF.